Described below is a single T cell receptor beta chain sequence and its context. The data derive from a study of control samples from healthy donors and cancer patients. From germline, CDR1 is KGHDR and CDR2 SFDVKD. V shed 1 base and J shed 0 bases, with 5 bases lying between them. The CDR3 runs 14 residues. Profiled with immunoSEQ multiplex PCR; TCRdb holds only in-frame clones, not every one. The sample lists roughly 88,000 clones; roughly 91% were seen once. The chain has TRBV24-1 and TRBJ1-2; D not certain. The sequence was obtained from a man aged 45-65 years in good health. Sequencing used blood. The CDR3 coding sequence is TGTGCCACCAGTGATTTTTCAGCTAACTATGGCTACACCTTC. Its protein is CATSDFSANYGYTF.